The entry below describes one T cell receptor (beta chain). The antigen is undetermined. The sample comes from a study of T cell responses to AZD1222 COVID-19 vaccine. Study-level information: Second-dose timings of about 4 or about 12 weeks were pooled.

From germline, CDR1 is MNHEY and CDR2 SVGEGT. CDR3 length: 14 residues. The V gene lost 4 bases and the J gene lost 5 bases, with 11 bases spanning the gap. Here immunoSEQ multiplex PCR was the method, and the copy in TCRdb shows in-frame clones only, minus some. The sample records under 170,000 clones, less than 95% being singletons. General study findings and limits: Sampling captured repertoires only after the peak T cell response.

This TCR came from an adult in good health. V and J are TRBV6-2 or TRBV6-3 and TRBJ2-2, with D perhaps TRBD1 or TRBD2 (5 bases each). The sample consisted of peripheral blood, taken on day 0 of AZD1222 vaccination. The CDR3 coding sequence is TGTGCCAGCAGTTGGGGGACGGGTACCGGGGAGCTGTTTTTT. Amino acids: CASSWGTGTGELFF.